What follows describes a single T cell receptor (beta chain). Antigen specificity is unknown. The source of the sample is a study of beta chain features in type 1 diabetes. General study points: There was no resolution here of whether HLA type influences TCRB rearrangement.

Central memory, naive, regulatory and stem cell-like memory CD4+ cells were sorted by CD45RO/CCR7/CD25/CD127/CD95/CD27. Every isolated RNA sample was fully reverse transcribed, so sequencing captured expressed TCRB transcripts. The data were produced by immunoSEQ multiplex PCR, yet TCRdb's version contains in-frame clones alone and is incomplete. The sample lists approximately 110,000 clones, approximately 37% seen once, with roughly 0.07% in the top ten. V was clipped by 5 bases and J by 5 bases; unmatched bases: 12. This CDR3 comprises 18 residues. Germline V CDR1 and CDR2: MNHEY, SMNVEV (reference sequence).

The sequence derives from a woman aged 18-35 years in good health. Material: stem cell memory CD4+ T cells from blood. This sequence joins TRBV27 and TRBJ2-3; 14 positions match TRBD2. CDR3 DNA: TGTGCCAGCAGTACCCGACTAGCGGGAGGGCCTGGTATAGATACGCAGTATTTT. It yields the protein CASSTRLAGGPGIDTQYF.